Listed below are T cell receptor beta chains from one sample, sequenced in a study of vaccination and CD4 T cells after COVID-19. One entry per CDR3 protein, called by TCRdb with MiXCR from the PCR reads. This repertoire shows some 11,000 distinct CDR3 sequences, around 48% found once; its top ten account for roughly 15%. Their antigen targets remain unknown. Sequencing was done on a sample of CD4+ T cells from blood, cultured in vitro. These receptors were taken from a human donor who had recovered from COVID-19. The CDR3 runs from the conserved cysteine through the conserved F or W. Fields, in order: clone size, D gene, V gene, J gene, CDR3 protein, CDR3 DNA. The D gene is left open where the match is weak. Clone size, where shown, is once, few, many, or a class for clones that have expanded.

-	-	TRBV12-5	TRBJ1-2	CASGFTGRYTF	TGTGCTAGTGGTTTCACGGGTCGCTACACCTTC
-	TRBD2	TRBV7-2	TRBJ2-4	CASSTTPGQRISGGRADQYF	TGTGCCAGCAGTACAACGCCGGGACAGAGGATTAGCGGGGGCCGGGCGGATCAGTACTTC
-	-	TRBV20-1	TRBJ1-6	CSARQGSGAGHYNSPLHF	TGCAGTGCTAGACAAGGCTCTGGGGCAGGACATTATAATTCACCCCTCCACTTT
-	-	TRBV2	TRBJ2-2	CASSPKLGGAGGELFF	TGTGCCAGCAGTCCAAAATTGGGGGGCGCAGGCGGGGAGCTGTTTTTT
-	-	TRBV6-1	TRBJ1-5	CASSGDGGVGQPQHF	TGTGCCAGCAGTGGCGATGGGGGTGTTGGTCAGCCCCAGCATTTT
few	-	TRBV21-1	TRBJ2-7	CASSLRALLSSYEQYF	TGTGCCAGCAGCCTACGAGCCCTTCTGAGCTCCTACGAGCAGTACTTC
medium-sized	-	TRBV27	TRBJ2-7	CASTDNRREQYF	TGTGCCAGCACTGACAACCGCAGGGAGCAGTACTTC
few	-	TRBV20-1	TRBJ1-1	CSAPPRGAGAFF	TGCAGTGCGCCACCCCGGGGCGCGGGTGCTTTCTTT
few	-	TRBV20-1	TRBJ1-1	CSARATANTEAFF	TGCAGTGCCAGAGCCACGGCGAACACTGAAGCTTTCTTT
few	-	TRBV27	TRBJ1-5	CASSHHRDSNQPQHF	TGTGCCAGCAGCCACCATAGAGATAGCAATCAGCCCCAGCATTTT
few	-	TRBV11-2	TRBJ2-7	CASSPGVSSYEQYF	TGTGCCAGCAGCCCCGGGGTGAGCTCCTACGAGCAGTACTTC
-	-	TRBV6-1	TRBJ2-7	CASSGLATAKVEQYF	TGTGCCAGCAGTGGGCTAGCGACAGCCAAAGTCGAGCAGTACTTC
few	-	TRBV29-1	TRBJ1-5	CSVGGEEFQHF	TGCAGCGTCGGGGGGGAGGAATTCCAGCATTTT
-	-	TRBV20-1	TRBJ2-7	CSANSRQYHSYEQYF	TGCAGTGCCAATTCGCGACAGTACCACTCCTACGAGCAGTACTTC
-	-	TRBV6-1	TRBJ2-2	CASSPTGGDTGELFF	TGTGCCAGCAGTCCCACAGGGGGGGACACCGGGGAGCTGTTTTTT
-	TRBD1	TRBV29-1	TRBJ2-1	CSVAGDRGLNEQFF	TGCAGCGTTGCGGGGGACAGGGGGCTTAATGAGCAGTTCTTC
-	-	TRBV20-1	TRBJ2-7	CSARDPSKTSYEQYF	TGCAGTGCTAGAGACCCCTCCAAAACCTCCTACGAGCAGTACTTC
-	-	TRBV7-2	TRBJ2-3	CASSLGIGAVGTDTQYF	TGTGCCAGCAGCTTAGGAATCGGGGCCGTTGGCACAGATACGCAGTATTTT
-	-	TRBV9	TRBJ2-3	CASSAGPGDGDTQYF	TGTGCCAGCAGCGCGGGACCGGGGGATGGTGATACGCAGTATTTT
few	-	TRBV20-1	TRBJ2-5	CSARDDPARSGVTQYF	TGCAGTGCTAGAGATGATCCGGCCCGTTCGGGTGTGACCCAGTACTTC
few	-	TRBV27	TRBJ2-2	CASSSPLVGVTGELFF	TGTGCCAGCAGTTCACCCCTAGTGGGGGTCACCGGGGAGCTGTTTTTT
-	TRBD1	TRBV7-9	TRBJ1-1	CASSLSRGLEAFF	TGTGCCAGCAGCTTGTCGAGGGGGCTAGAAGCTTTCTTT
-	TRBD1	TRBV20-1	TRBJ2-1	CSAPDRVAYNEQFF	TGCAGTGCCCCGGACAGGGTTGCCTACAATGAGCAGTTCTTC
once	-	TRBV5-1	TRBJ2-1	CASSPTRGDNEQFF	TGCGCCAGCAGCCCCACAAGGGGAGACAATGAGCAGTTCTTC
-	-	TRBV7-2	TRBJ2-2	CASSDVTGELFF	TGTGCCAGCAGCGATGTCACCGGGGAGCTGTTTTTT
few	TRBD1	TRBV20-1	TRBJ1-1	CSAAGTGGSDTEAFF	TGCAGTGCTGCAGGGACAGGGGGCTCTGACACTGAAGCTTTCTTT
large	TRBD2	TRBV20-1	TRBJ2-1	CSARPGLAGGANEQFF	TGCAGTGCTAGACCCGGACTAGCGGGAGGTGCAAATGAGCAGTTCTTC
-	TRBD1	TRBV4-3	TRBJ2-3	CASSAGQGEDTQYF	TGCGCCAGCAGCGCGGGACAGGGGGAGGATACGCAGTATTTT
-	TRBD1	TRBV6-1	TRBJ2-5	CASQQGVTFQETQYF	TGTGCCAGCCAACAGGGGGTCACTTTCCAAGAGACCCAGTACTTC
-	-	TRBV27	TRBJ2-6	CASSSRLSGANVLTF	TGTGCCAGCAGTTCAAGGTTATCTGGGGCCAACGTCCTGACTTTC
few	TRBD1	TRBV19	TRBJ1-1	CASMGQGSTEAFF	TGTGCCAGTATGGGACAGGGGAGCACTGAAGCTTTCTTT
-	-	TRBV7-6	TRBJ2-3	CASSLRQHTDTQYF	TGTGCCAGCAGCTTACGCCAGCACACAGATACGCAGTATTTT
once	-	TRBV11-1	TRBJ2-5	CASSLVAGSLYF	TGTGCCAGCAGCTTAGTAGCCGGGAGTCTGTACTTC
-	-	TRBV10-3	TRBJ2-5	CASSYSGREKETQYF	TGTGCCAGCAGTTACTCCGGCAGGGAGAAAGAGACCCAGTACTTC
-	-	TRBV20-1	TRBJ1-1	CSARDSGTWKIEAFF	TGCAGTGCTAGAGATTCAGGCACTTGGAAGATTGAAGCTTTCTTT
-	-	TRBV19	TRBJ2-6	CASVDSASSGANVLTF	TGTGCCAGCGTGGACAGCGCCAGCTCTGGGGCCAACGTCCTGACTTTC
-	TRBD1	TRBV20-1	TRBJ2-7	CSARSARDRDWEQYF	TGCAGTGCTAGGTCTGCCCGGGACAGGGATTGGGAGCAGTACTTC
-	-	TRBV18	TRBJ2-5	CASSPLQGQETQYF	TGTGCCAGCTCCCCCTTGCAGGGCCAAGAGACCCAGTACTTC
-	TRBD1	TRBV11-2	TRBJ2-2	CASSLGDWTGAGELFF	TGTGCCAGCAGCTTAGGGGACTGGACAGGGGCCGGGGAGCTGTTTTTT
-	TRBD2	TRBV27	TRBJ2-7	CASSLAGDHNEQYF	TGTGCCAGCAGTTTAGCGGGAGATCACAACGAGCAGTACTTC
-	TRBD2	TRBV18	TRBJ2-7	CASSPGIAGAYEQYF	TGTGCCAGCTCACCAGGAATAGCGGGAGCCTACGAGCAGTACTTC
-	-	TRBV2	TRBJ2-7	CASSPDLLRVYEQYF	TGTGCCAGCAGTCCAGACCTCCTCAGGGTTTACGAGCAGTACTTC
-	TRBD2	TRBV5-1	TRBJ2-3	CASSLGRRGGSADTQYF	TGCGCCAGCAGCTTGGGGCGTCGCGGGGGGTCAGCAGATACGCAGTATTTT
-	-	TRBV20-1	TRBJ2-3	CSARDEVGSTDTQYF	TGCAGTGCTAGAGATGAGGTGGGAAGCACAGATACGCAGTATTTT
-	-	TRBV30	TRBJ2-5	CAWSAGSSQETQYF	TGTGCCTGGAGCGCTGGATCCAGCCAAGAGACCCAGTACTTC